Each of the 17 T cell receptor beta chains below was sequenced from the same sample in a study of blood T cells in healthy people across ages. A J-beta primer mix and a sample-barcoded 5' primer were used in a second PCR of roughly 6 to 12 cycles. TCRdb itself ran the 5' RACE reads through MiXCR, one entry per CDR3 protein. Here the sample spans more than 1,400,000 distinct CDR3 sequences, around 39% being singletons. What was sequenced was blood. The receptor set was obtained from a woman aged 18-29 years in good health.

Of note for this clonotype: At one end, the junction sequence differs from germline, possibly due to a read error. The chain combines TRBV13 with TRBJ2-3, with unresolved D. Germline CDR1 reads PRHDT; CDR2 reads FYEKMQ (reference sequence). The CDR3 spans 14 residues. The CDR3 nucleotides are TGTGCCGGCAGCTTAAAGTGGATAACAGATACGCAGTATTTT. Its protein is CAGSLKWITDTQYF.

The genes are TRBV7-9 and TRBJ1-2; D not resolved. This CDR3 is 11 amino acids long. Germline V gene sequence: CDR1 SEHNR, CDR2 FQNEAQ (reference sequence). The V end lost 6 bases, the J end lost 7 bases, and 9 bases lay between the germline ends. CDR3 amino acids: CASSDGVGYTF. CDR3 coding DNA: TGTGCCAGCAGTGATGGGGTTGGCTACACCTTC.

The chain has TRBV29-1 and TRBJ2-7; D remains ambiguous. The CDR3 is 9 residues long. The germline V and J ends were trimmed by 7 bases and 7 bases, with 8 bases remaining between them. Germline CDR1 SQVTM, CDR2 ANQGSEA. The CDR3 here is CSENNEQYF. The CDR3 DNA follows: TGCAGCGAAAACAATGAGCAGTACTTC.

This chain joins TRBV5-5 and TRBJ2-7; D gene unclear. Germline CDR1 SGHKS, CDR2 YYEKEE (reference sequence). Trimming left V 4 bases short and J 0 bases short, with 11 bases between. The CDR3 has 14 residues. The CDR3 spells CASSPWISSYEQYF. CDR3 DNA sequence: TGTGCCAGCAGCCCCTGGATAAGCTCCTACGAGCAGTACTTC.

This rearrangement joins TRBV2 to TRBJ2-1; D is perhaps TRBD1 or TRBD2 (5 bases each). Germline CDR1 and CDR2: SNHLY and FYNNEI. The V and J ends lost 7 bases and 4 bases respectively, with 14 bases between them. The CDR3 runs to 14 residues. CDR3 protein: CASNYMGEYNEQFF. The CDR3 DNA follows: TGTGCCAGCAACTACATGGGGGAATACAATGAGCAGTTCTTC.

The chain joins TRBV6-1 to TRBJ1-2; D call uncertain. V was trimmed by 2 bases and J by 7 bases, leaving 11 bases between them. The V gene's germline CDR1 is MNHNS and CDR2 SASEGT. The CDR3 has 13 residues. CDR3 sequence (DNA): TGTGCCAGCAGTGAACGGGGAATCGGTGGCTACACCTTC. It yields the protein CASSERGIGGYTF.

V is TRBV6-6 and J is TRBJ1-2; D perhaps matches TRBD1 (6 bases). This CDR3 region has 14 residues. Germline lookup yields CDR1 MNHNY and CDR2 SVGAGI (reference sequence). Trimming stripped 5 bases from V and 7 bases from J, with 17 bases between. This chain's CDR3 is CASSRQEVGGGYTF. The CDR3 coding sequence is TGTGCCAGCAGTCGACAGGAGGTTGGTGGTGGCTACACCTTC.

This clonotype was counted a few times. This rearrangement joins TRBV12-3 or TRBV12-4 to TRBJ2-3; D is ambiguous. V lost 5 bases and J 0 bases, leaving 12 bases between the germline ends. The CDR3 runs to 15 residues. CDR3 nucleotide sequence: TGTGCCAGCAGTCGCCAATCTTCTAGCACAGATACGCAGTATTTT. As protein: CASSRQSSSTDTQYF.

CDR3 nucleotide sequence: TGTGCCACCAGTTACCGACTTCAGTACTTC. It encodes CATSYRLQYF. The chain is built from TRBV24-1 and TRBJ2-4, with D hard to call. The ends were cut back, 6 bases at V and 11 bases at J, with 7 bases in the middle. This CDR3 is 10 amino acids long. Germline V gene lookup returns CDR1 KGHDR and CDR2 SFDVKD.

This clonotype was counted only a few times. The chain carries TRBV7-9 and TRBJ2-1; the match to TRBD1 covers 9 bases. This CDR3 comprises 13 residues. V trimming: 6 bases; J trimming: 9 bases; junction bases outside the gene matches: 6. Germline V gene sequence: CDR1 SEHNR, CDR2 FQNEAQ (reference sequence). In DNA, the CDR3 is TGTGCCAGCAGAAACCCACAGGGGGCTGAGCAGTTCTTC. Translated: CASRNPQGAEQFF.

Ten or more counts support this clonotype. This chain connects TRBV9 to TRBJ2-3, with 9 nucleotides matching TRBD2. The CDR3 spans 15 residues. Germline V lookup: CDR1 SGDLS, CDR2 YYNGEE. The V segment lost 0 bases and the J segment 1 base; nucleotides outside the gene matches: 0. CDR3 DNA: TGTGCCAGCAGCGTAGTAGCGGGGGGCACAGATACGCAGTATTTT. Its protein product is CASSVVAGGTDTQYF. Using reference TRBV9 and TRBJ2-3 for the parts outside the CDR3, the full variable domain is DSGVTQTPKHLITATGQRVTLRCSPRSGDLSVYWYQQSLDQGLQFLIQYYNGEERAKGNILERFSAQQFPDLHSELNLSSLELGDSALYFCASSVVAGGTDTQYFGPGTRLTVL.

This clonotype was observed at least ten times. Germline is not matched at one junction end, which may reflect a read error. The V and J genes are TRBV5-1 and TRBJ2-1; D remains ambiguous. In germline, CDR1 is SGHRS, CDR2 YFSETQ. The CDR3 consists of 15 residues. The CDR3 DNA is TGTGCCAGCAGTTCCGGCCCGAGCTCCTACAATGAGCAGTTCTTC. This gives the protein CASSSGPSSYNEQFF.

This clonotype occurred many times. DNA of the CDR3: TGCAGCGTTGACTGGGTTGGAGATACGCAGTATTTT. Translation: CSVDWVGDTQYF. This rearrangement joins TRBV29-1 to TRBJ2-3, with unresolved D. CDR3 length: 12 residues. Germline CDR1 SQVTM, CDR2 ANQGSEA. Deletions cut 3 bases from V and 5 bases from J, with 9 bases between.

V gene TRBV28 combines with J gene TRBJ2-7; 11 positions agree with TRBD2. Germline V gene data show CDR1 as MDHEN and CDR2 as SYDVKM. The CDR3 runs 16 residues. The ends lost 5 bases at V and 7 bases at J; junction bases unmatched: 13. The CDR3 nucleotides read TGTGCCAGCAGTCCTGGGGTAGCGGGAGGGTACAATGAGCAGTACTTC. It specifies CASSPGVAGGYNEQYF.

CDR3 DNA sequence: TGTGCCAGCAGCCTTAGCGCGAAATACAATGAGCAGTTCTTC. Protein sequence: CASSLSAKYNEQFF. J is TRBJ2-1 and V is TRBV3-1; TRBD2 is a possible D gene (5 bases). The ends were cut back, 4 bases at V and 4 bases at J, with 11 bases in the middle. This CDR3 comprises 14 residues. Germline CDR1 LGHDT, CDR2 YNNKEL (reference sequence).

The chain combines TRBV12-3 or TRBV12-4 with TRBJ2-7; 7 bases are shared with TRBD1. The CDR3 covers 14 residues. V gave up 5 bases and J gave up 6 bases; unmatched junction bases: 10. The CDR3 sequence is CASSLRDRLSEQYF. In DNA, the CDR3 is TGTGCCAGCAGTCTCCGGGACAGATTATCCGAGCAGTACTTC.

The CDR3 region has the DNA TGTGCCAGCCTGGAGGGGACTAGCGGGCTCTACGAGCAGTACTTC. Translated, it gives CASLEGTSGLYEQYF. This chain connects TRBV2 to TRBJ2-1; 12 bases map to TRBD2. The last part of the DNA fits TRBJ2-7 better; the J call may be wrong. Germline lookup yields CDR1 SNHLY and CDR2 FYNNEI. The CDR3 has 15 residues.